This TCR beta chain originates from a study of blood T cells in healthy people across ages. This clonotype has more than one count but fewer than ten. There were at least 6 micrograms of total RNA extracted from every sample. The use of a sample-barcoded 5' primer and a J-beta primer mix characterized a second PCR of roughly 7 to 12 cycles. TCRdb recomputed calls from the 5' RACE reads with MiXCR, one row per CDR3 protein. This table holds around 1,700,000 distinct CDR3 sequences, 28% found once. CDR1 SGHAT and CDR2 FQNNGV come from the germline V gene. The CDR3 has 17 amino acids. V trimming: 3 bases; J trimming: 6 bases; junction bases outside the gene matches: 15.

This chain uses TRBV11-2 with TRBJ2-3; 7 bases line up with TRBD1. The clonotype originates from a woman aged 25 to 39 in good health. The material sequenced was blood. CDR3 loop: CASSLAEAGGPGDTQYF. DNA for the CDR3: TGTGCCAGCAGCTTGGCAGAGGCAGGGGGTCCGGGTGATACGCAGTATTTT. Complete variable domain (other parts from reference TRBV11-2 and TRBJ2-3): EAGVAQSPRYKIIEKRQSVAFWCNPISGHATLYWYQQILGQGPKLLIQFQNNGVVDDSQLPKDRFSAERLKGVDSTLKIQPAKLEDSAVYLCASSLAEAGGPGDTQYFGPGTRLTVL.